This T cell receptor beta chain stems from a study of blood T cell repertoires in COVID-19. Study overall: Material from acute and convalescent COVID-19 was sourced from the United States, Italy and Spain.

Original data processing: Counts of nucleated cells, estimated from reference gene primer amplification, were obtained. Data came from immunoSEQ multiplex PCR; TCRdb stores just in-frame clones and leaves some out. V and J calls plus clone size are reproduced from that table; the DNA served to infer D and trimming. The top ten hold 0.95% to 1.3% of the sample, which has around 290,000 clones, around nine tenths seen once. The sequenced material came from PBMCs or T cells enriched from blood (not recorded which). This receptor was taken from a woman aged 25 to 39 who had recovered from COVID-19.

The CDR3 nucleotides are TGTGCCAGCAGGATACAGGGGCGTGATGAGCAGTTCTTC. Translated: CASRIQGRDEQFF. The chain employs TRBV12-3 or TRBV12-4 and TRBJ2-1, with TRBD1 matching over 7 bases. V shed 6 bases and J 8 bases; nucleotides not matched to a gene: 7. The CDR3 contains 13 residues.